Following are 26 T cell receptor beta chains from one sample sequenced in a study of response to subunit inactivated influenza vaccine. TCRdb re-analysed the RT-PCR reads in MiXCR, keeping a single row per CDR3 protein. The table shows 800,000 to 1,000,000 distinct CDR3 sequences, with about 20% occurring only once. The material was PBMCs from blood, obtained around 5 days after vaccination. The receptors come from a man aged 45-65 years who received an inactivated influenza vaccine.

This clonotype was found many times. At one of its ends the junction is not consistent with the germline gene, which may arise from a read error. The chain is built from TRBV5-1 and TRBJ2-1, with D perhaps assigned TRBD1 or TRBD2 (6 bases each). The CDR3 sequence is 16 residues long. In germline, CDR1 is SGHRS, CDR2 YFSETQ. CDR3 protein: CASSLVGGSSYNEQFF. The CDR3 DNA reads as TGTGCCAGCAGCTTAGTAGGGGGGAGCTCCTACAATGAGCAGTTCTTC.

This clonotype was seen a handful of times. The J gene is TRBJ2-7, the V gene TRBV5-1; 11 positions match TRBD2. Germline CDR1 SGHRS, CDR2 YFSETQ. This CDR3 is 14 amino acids long. V shed 4 bases, J shed 5 bases, and the junction held 5 bases outside the gene matches. CDR3 DNA: TGCGCCAGCAGCCCGACTAGCGGGACCCACGAGCAGTACTTC. Translation: CASSPTSGTHEQYF.

The chain recombines TRBV12-3 or TRBV12-4 with TRBJ2-4; D might be TRBD1 or TRBD2, each matching 5 bases. The CDR3 sequence is 15 residues long. Trimming took off 3 bases at V and 0 bases at J, with 9 bases between the two ends. CDR3: CASSLRGIAKNIQYF. DNA for the CDR3: TGTGCCAGCAGTTTGAGGGGCATAGCCAAAAACATTCAGTACTTC.

This clonotype was picked up a small number of times. The V and J genes are TRBV7-2 and TRBJ2-3; 8 bases map to TRBD2. CDR1 SGHTA and CDR2 FQGNSA come from the germline V gene. CDR3 length: 15 residues. J lost 4 bases, V lost 10 bases, and 13 bases had no gene match. CDR3 region: CATRRGGGASDTQYF. The CDR3 DNA sequence: TGTGCCACCCGCCGGGGGGGTGGCGCCTCAGATACGCAGTATTTT.

In this sample, this clonotype turned up a few times. This rearrangement joins TRBV14 to TRBJ2-7; the D is unclear. The V gene lost 0 bases and the J gene lost 3 bases, with 9 bases spanning the gap. The CDR3 runs 14 residues. Per germline, CDR1 SGHDN and CDR2 FVKESK. The CDR3 sequence: CASSQEKGFYEQYF. As DNA, the CDR3 is TGTGCCAGCAGCCAAGAGAAAGGTTTCTACGAGCAGTACTTC.

This clonotype was found a few times. The chain recombines TRBV7-9 with TRBJ2-5; D not resolved. V lost 5 bases, J lost 5 bases, and 15 bases lay in between. Germline CDR1 SEHNR, CDR2 FQNEAQ (reference sequence). The CDR3 is 14 amino acids. DNA of the CDR3: TGTGCCAGCAGCCCCGAGGTTGCAATCGAGACCCAGTACTTC. It codes for CASSPEVAIETQYF.

The V gene is TRBV5-1, the J gene TRBJ1-2; D gene unclear. CDR1 is SGHRS and CDR2 is YFSETQ in the germline V gene. The V and J ends lost 0 bases and 8 bases respectively, with 17 bases between them. CDR3 length: 15 amino acids. The CDR3 DNA follows: TGCGCCAGCAGCTTGGTTGTAGGAGCGGCGAGCGGCTACACCTTC. Translating gives CASSLVVGAASGYTF.

For this clonotype: Germline and junction disagree at one end, which may indicate a read error. This rearrangement joins TRBV7-9 to TRBJ2-7, with 7 bases matching TRBD1. The CDR3 consists of 14 residues. Germline lookup yields CDR1 SEHNR and CDR2 FQNEAQ (reference sequence). This chain's CDR3 is CASSSGQRYYEQCF. The CDR3 DNA sequence: TGTGCCAGCAGCTCGGGACAGAGATACTACGAGCAGTGCTTC. The whole variable domain, remainder taken from reference TRBV7-9 and TRBJ2-7, is DTGVSQNPRHKITKRGQNVTFRCDPISEHNRLYWYRQTLGQGPEFLTYFQNEAQLEKSRLLSDRFSAERPKGSFSTLEIQRTEQGDSAMYLCASSSGQRYYEQCFGPGTRLTVT.

V is TRBV20-1 and J is TRBJ2-1; D may be TRBD1 (6 bases). The CDR3 sequence is 13 residues long. In germline, CDR1 is DFQATT, CDR2 SNEGSKA (reference sequence). V was cut by 3 bases and J by 2 bases, with 8 bases left in between. CDR3 residues: CSARKGAYNEQFF. CDR3 bases: TGCAGTGCTAGGAAGGGGGCCTACAATGAGCAGTTCTTC.

This clonotype was counted a few times. This chain connects TRBV4-2 to TRBJ2-7; 10 nucleotides line up with TRBD2. With 1 base clipped from V and 2 bases from J, the junction kept 11 bases outside the gene matches. This CDR3 is 18 amino acids long. Germline CDR1 reads LGHNA; CDR2 reads YNFKEQ. The CDR3 sequence is CASSQGRMLAGDAYEQYF. For the CDR3, the DNA is TGTGCCAGCAGCCAAGGTCGCATGCTAGCGGGAGATGCCTACGAGCAGTACTTC.

This clonotype was counted only a few times. The V call is TRBV5-1, the J call TRBJ2-2; D call uncertain. V was cut by 0 bases and J by 4 bases, with 13 bases left in between. The germline V gene has CDR1 SGHRS and CDR2 YFSETQ. The length of the CDR3 is 16 residues. CDR3 protein: CASSLELQRVTGELFF. The CDR3 nucleotides read TGCGCCAGCAGCTTGGAGTTACAGAGAGTCACCGGGGAGCTGTTTTTT.

The chain combines TRBV5-6 with TRBJ2-5, with D possibly called TRBD1 or TRBD2 (5 bases each). Trimming cost V 1 base and J 3 bases, with 13 bases left between them. The V gene's germline CDR1 is SGHDT and CDR2 YYEEEE. This CDR3 is built from 15 residues. CDR3 residues: CASSLTGRTEETQYF. CDR3 in DNA: TGTGCCAGCAGCTTGACGGGGCGGACGGAAGAGACCCAGTACTTC.

This clonotype has ten or more counts. CDR3 DNA: TGTGCCAGCAGCCCAGGGTTCACAGATACGCAGTATTTT. Its translation: CASSPGFTDTQYF. This chain links TRBV6-1 with TRBJ2-3, with D possibly matching TRBD1 (5 bases). CDR1 is MNHNS and CDR2 is SASEGT in the germline V gene. V was clipped by 6 bases and J by 2 bases, with 9 bases between them. The CDR3 spans 13 residues.

In the case of this clonotype: One end of the junction fails to match germline, which may point to a read error. This CDR3 reads CSSSESDLGHSPLHF. The CDR3 DNA reads as TGTTCCAGCAGTGAATCGGACCTTGGCCATTCACCCCTCCACTTT. The rearrangement joins TRBV25-1 to TRBJ1-6; D is unresolved. CDR1 is MGHDK, CDR2 SYGVNS, per germline. The CDR3 is 15 residues long.

The rearrangement joins TRBV6-5 to TRBJ1-1; D gene uncertain. The CDR3 is 18 amino acids. Germline V gives CDR1 MNHEY, CDR2 SVGAGI. V gave up 0 bases and J gave up 6 bases, with 23 bases separating them. Here the CDR3 DNA reads TGTGCCAGCAGTTACTCGATTGGAATCACAAACACAAACGCTGAAGCTTTCTTT. This translates into CASSYSIGITNTNAEAFF.

The chain couples TRBV5-1 to TRBJ2-5; D is unresolved. There are 14 residues in the CDR3. V was shortened by 3 bases and J by 1 base, with 10 bases between the two germline ends. Germline CDR1 and CDR2: SGHRS and YFSETQ. CDR3 nucleotide sequence: TGCGCCAGCAGCTCCGTAGGATCCCAAGAGACCCAGTACTTC. Translation: CASSSVGSQETQYF.

This clonotype turned up a few times. V usage is TRBV20-1 and J usage is TRBJ1-1, with 8 bases fitting TRBD1. Germline CDR1 reads DFQATT; CDR2 reads SNEGSKA (reference sequence). J lost 4 bases, V lost 3 bases, and 4 bases had no gene match. There are 13 residues in the CDR3. CDR3 sequence (DNA): TGCAGTGCTAGGCACACAGGGGGCACTGAAGCTTTCTTT. It is translated as CSARHTGGTEAFF.

J is TRBJ2-1 and V is TRBV5-5; D not certain. Germline V gene sequence: CDR1 SGHKS, CDR2 YYEKEE (reference sequence). V was trimmed by 0 bases and J by 2 bases, leaving 9 bases between them. The CDR3 covers 15 residues. The CDR3 bases are TGTGCCAGCAGCTTGGAGTGGGCCGCCTACAATGAGCAGTTCTTC. Its protein is CASSLEWAAYNEQFF. Drawing the rest from reference TRBV5-5 and TRBJ2-1, the complete variable domain is DAGVTQSPTHLIKTRGQQVTLRCSPISGHKSVSWYQQVLGQGPQFIFQYYEKEERGRGNFPDRFSARQFPNYSSELNVNALLLGDSALYLCASSLEWAAYNEQFFGPGTRLTVL.

The chain has TRBV2 and TRBJ1-2; D might be TRBD1 (5 bases). The ends were cut back, 2 bases at V and 2 bases at J, with 6 bases in the middle. This CDR3 is 13 amino acids long. The germline V gene has CDR1 SNHLY and CDR2 FYNNEI. The CDR3 DNA reads TGTGCCAGCAGTGAATCAGGGAACTATGGCTACACCTTC. Translation: CASSESGNYGYTF.

This clonotype was seen a handful of times. V is TRBV6-1 and J is TRBJ2-1, with D unresolved. Trimming stripped 6 bases from V and 0 bases from J, with 12 bases between. CDR1 MNHNS and CDR2 SASEGT come from the germline V gene. CDR3 length: 15 residues. CDR3 sequence (DNA): TGTGCCAGCAGATCCATCCGGAGCTCCTACAATGAGCAGTTCTTC. It codes for CASRSIRSSYNEQFF.

The rearrangement uses TRBV5-1 and TRBJ2-1, with TRBD2 identical over 8 bases. This CDR3 contains 18 residues. With 5 bases clipped from V and 4 bases from J, the junction kept 17 bases outside the gene matches. Germline V gives CDR1 SGHRS, CDR2 YFSETQ. Written as DNA, the CDR3 is TGCGCCAGCAGTTCCGGCCTGCGGGGGGCTGGACCATACAATGAGCAGTTCTTC. It is translated as CASSSGLRGAGPYNEQFF.

This clonotype was seen a single time. The chain couples TRBV20-1 to TRBJ2-1, with D possibly TRBD1 on 6 matching bases. The CDR3 extends over 14 amino acids. V was clipped by 2 bases and J by 3 bases, with 11 bases between them. Germline V gene sequence: CDR1 DFQATT, CDR2 SNEGSKA (reference sequence). For the CDR3, the DNA is TGCAGTGCTAGACGGTGGGGGCTCTACAATGAGCAGTTCTTC. This codes for CSARRWGLYNEQFF.

This clonotype has just a few counts. This rearrangement joins TRBV7-6 to TRBJ2-1; possibly TRBD2 for D (5 bases). V dropped 6 bases and J dropped 2 bases, with 11 bases sitting between them. Per the germline V gene, CDR1 is SGHVS and CDR2 is FNYEAQ. This CDR3 comprises 14 residues. CDR3 amino acids: CASSLDGTYNEQFF. Here the CDR3 DNA reads TGTGCCAGCAGTTTGGACGGGACCTACAATGAGCAGTTCTTC.

This clonotype was recorded at least ten times. The CDR3, as DNA: TGTGCCAGCAGCTCGACCGGGACAGGGGTGAATGAGCAGTTCTTC. It encodes CASSSTGTGVNEQFF. The chain links TRBV11-2 to TRBJ2-1, with 10 bases fitting TRBD1. Trimming cost V 4 bases and J 7 bases; bases outside gene matches: 7. The V gene's germline CDR1 is SGHAT and CDR2 FQNNGV. The CDR3 contains 15 residues.

This clonotype has a count of ten or more. The chain recombines TRBV6-1 with TRBJ1-1; D is ambiguous. Trimming removed 3 bases from V and 5 bases from J, with 13 bases in between. The CDR3 spans 14 residues. From germline, CDR1 is MNHNS and CDR2 SASEGT. This chain's CDR3 is CASSDGFRVTEAFF. CDR3 coding DNA: TGTGCCAGCAGTGATGGGTTCCGAGTAACTGAAGCTTTCTTT.

V is TRBV29-1 and J is TRBJ2-5, with D tentatively TRBD2 (5 bases). V was clipped by 5 bases and J by 5 bases, with 18 bases between them. CDR3 size: 14 residues. Germline loops: CDR1 SQVTM, CDR2 ANQGSEA. The CDR3 loop reads CSVTRREGGETQYF. The CDR3 DNA is TGCAGCGTTACCCGGCGCGAGGGTGGGGAGACCCAGTACTTC.